What follows are 27 T cell receptor beta chains derived from one specimen sequenced in a study of patients and donors after allogeneic stem cell transplantation. TCRdb itself ran the RT-PCR reads through MiXCR, one entry per CDR3 protein. The sample lists approximately 430,000 distinct CDR3 sequences; roughly 16% were seen once. The sequencing input was blood, either unsorted or a sorted T cell fraction (not recorded which). The source of these receptors is a human donor who was either an allogeneic HSCT recipient or a stem cell or donor lymphocyte infusion donor (not recorded which). It is not recorded whose cells these are; they may come from a transplant donor.

The gene calls are TRBV13 and TRBJ2-3; no definite D call. Per germline, CDR1 PRHDT and CDR2 FYEKMQ (reference sequence). This CDR3 is built from 12 residues. The ends were cut back, 0 bases at V and 6 bases at J, with 4 bases in the middle. The chain's CDR3 is CASSLGVDTQYF. The CDR3 bases are TGTGCCAGCAGCTTAGGCGTGGATACGCAGTATTTT.

This clonotype was counted between two and nine times. V and J are TRBV19 and TRBJ2-1; 8 bases are shared with TRBD2. The J segment lost 7 bases and the V segment lost 4 bases, leaving 9 bases of the junction unmatched. The CDR3 is 15 amino acids. The V gene's germline CDR1 is LNHDA and CDR2 SQIVND (reference sequence). The CDR3 DNA reads as TGTGCCAGTAGTAATCCGGGAGGGCCGATGAATGAGCAGTTCTTC. Translated: CASSNPGGPMNEQFF.

This chain links TRBV9 with TRBJ1-1; D gene ambiguous. The germline CDR1 and CDR2 sequences are SGDLS and YYNGEE. The CDR3 length is 12 residues. V lost 3 bases and J lost 11, with 14 bases in between. The CDR3 here is CASSASGQSAFF. As DNA, the CDR3 is TGTGCCAGCAGCGCATCCGGGCAGTCGGCTTTCTTT.

This clonotype was found a few times. This chain joins TRBV2 and TRBJ2-2; perhaps TRBD2 as D (5 bases). The CDR3 is 14 residues long. Germline V gives CDR1 SNHLY, CDR2 FYNNEI. Trimming shortened V by 6 bases and J by 5 bases, and 13 bases separated the two germline ends. CDR3 coding DNA: TGTGCCAGCAGAGAGCGGAGTCAAACCGGGGAGCTGTTTTTT. Its protein product is CASRERSQTGELFF.

The J gene is TRBJ1-5, the V gene TRBV10-3, with D unresolved. There are 15 residues in the CDR3. Trimming took 0 bases from V and 7 from J, leaving 13 bases between them. Germline V CDR1 and CDR2: ENHRY, SYGVKD. CDR3 in DNA: TGTGCCATCAGTGAGTCGAATCGAGGGCAACAGCCCCAGCATTTT. Residues: CAISESNRGQQPQHF.

This clonotype was detected only a few times. The chain links TRBV19 to TRBJ1-1; no firm D call. V lost 3 bases to trimming and J lost 12 bases, with 14 bases between them. Germline V gives CDR1 LNHDA, CDR2 SQIVND (reference sequence). The CDR3 length is 12 residues. CDR3 loop: CASSIGPKETFF. CDR3 nucleotides: TGTGCCAGTAGTATTGGGCCAAAAGAAACTTTCTTT.

The chain joins TRBV12-3 or TRBV12-4 to TRBJ2-5; D may be TRBD1 (6 bases). The germline V and J ends were trimmed by 5 bases and 2 bases, with 9 bases remaining between them. The CDR3 is 13 residues long. DNA of the CDR3: TGTGCCAGCAGTATGACAGGTCAAGAGACCCAGTACTTC. It translates to CASSMTGQETQYF.

This clonotype has more than one count but fewer than ten. The chain recombines TRBV6-1 with TRBJ2-7; D remains unclear. This CDR3 contains 13 residues. CDR1 and CDR2 from the germline V gene are MNHNS and SASEGT. The V end lost 6 bases, the J end lost 5 bases, and 14 bases lay between the germline ends. The DNA for the CDR3 is TGTGCCAGCAGCCTCGTACGGCGCGACGAGCAGTACTTC. Encoded protein: CASSLVRRDEQYF.

The chain is built from TRBV4-3 and TRBJ2-7, with D hard to call. Germline values: CDR1 LGHNA, CDR2 YSLEER. Trimming pared 1 base from V and 2 bases from J, leaving 9 bases between. CDR3 size: 14 residues. CDR3 DNA sequence: TGCGCCAGCAGCCAAGTCGACGGAACCTACGAGCAGTACTTC. Translating gives CASSQVDGTYEQYF.

This clonotype was seen a handful of times. The chain employs TRBV6-5 and TRBJ2-1; D remains unclear. Germline CDR1 and CDR2: MNHEY and SVGAGI. V gave up 0 bases and J gave up 0 bases, with 9 bases separating them. CDR3 length: 16 amino acids. CDR3 residues: CASSYSGPSSYNEQFF. CDR3 in DNA: TGTGCCAGCAGTTACTCCGGGCCGAGCTCCTACAATGAGCAGTTCTTC.

This chain connects TRBV5-1 to TRBJ2-7; TRBD2 matches at 13 bases. This CDR3 region has 17 residues. V gave up 3 bases and J gave up 0 bases; unmatched junction bases: 6. Looked up from germline, CDR1 is SGHRS and CDR2 is YFSETQ. CDR3 loop: CASSSGTSGAISYEQYF. The CDR3 nucleotides are TGCGCCAGCAGCTCTGGGACTAGCGGGGCGATCTCCTACGAGCAGTACTTC.

This clonotype was seen more than once but under ten times. The chain employs TRBV20-1 and TRBJ2-7; D may match TRBD1 or TRBD2 (6 bases each). The germline gives CDR1 DFQATT, CDR2 SNEGSKA (reference sequence). The CDR3 runs 12 residues. Trimming left V 5 bases short and J 6 bases short, with 14 bases between. This chain's CDR3 is CSARYEGGEQYF. Written as DNA, the CDR3 is TGCAGTGCTCGCTATGAGGGGGGCGAGCAGTACTTC.

The rearrangement uses TRBV25-1 and TRBJ2-7, with D unclear. The V end lost 2 bases, the J end lost 1 base, and 12 bases lay between the germline ends. The CDR3 sequence is 15 residues long. Germline V gene data show CDR1 as MGHDK and CDR2 as SYGVNS. The CDR3 is CASSEGQVGSYEQYF. DNA for the CDR3: TGTGCCAGCAGTGAAGGGCAGGTCGGTTCCTACGAGCAGTACTTC.

This clonotype is a singleton in its sample. V usage is TRBV11-2 and J usage is TRBJ2-5; D tentatively fits TRBD1 or TRBD2 (6 bases each). The ends were cut back, 1 base at V and 4 bases at J, with 22 bases in the middle. Germline V gives CDR1 SGHAT, CDR2 FQNNGV. CDR3 length: 18 amino acids. The CDR3, as DNA: TGTGCCAGCAGCTTAGTTGGTAGGACGGGGGCCCGGGGAGAGACCCAGTACTTC. Translation gives CASSLVGRTGARGETQYF.

In its sample, this clonotype was seen a few times. The J gene is TRBJ2-1, the V gene TRBV4-1, with 10 positions matching TRBD2. Germline V gene lookup returns CDR1 MGHRA and CDR2 YSYEKL. The CDR3 is made up of 17 amino acids. The junction had 10 bases not matched to a gene; V was cut back by 5 bases and J by 3 bases. The CDR3: CASSVTAGGNNYNEQFF. CDR3 bases: TGCGCCAGCAGCGTTACAGCGGGGGGGAATAACTACAATGAGCAGTTCTTC.

This clonotype occurred many times. J is TRBJ2-1 and V is TRBV12-3 or TRBV12-4; either TRBD1 or TRBD2 may supply D (6 bases each). The CDR3 totals 15 residues. V was shortened by 5 bases and J by 8 bases, with 19 bases between the two germline ends. CDR3 sequence (DNA): TGTGCCAGCAGTCAAAAAAGGGGGGCATGGGATGAGCAGTTCTTC. Translated: CASSQKRGAWDEQFF.

This clonotype showed up many times. V gene TRBV12-3 or TRBV12-4 combines with J gene TRBJ2-1, with 11 bases fitting TRBD2. V gave up 7 bases and J gave up 7 bases; unmatched junction bases: 9. The CDR3 is made up of 15 amino acids. CDR3 sequence reads: CASTWGLADKNEQFF. The CDR3, as DNA: TGTGCCAGCACCTGGGGACTAGCGGACAAGAATGAGCAGTTCTTC.

This clonotype was observed many times. This chain uses TRBV5-1 with TRBJ2-7; 13 bases map to TRBD2. This CDR3 contains 14 residues. CDR1 and CDR2 from the germline V gene are SGHRS and YFSETQ. V lost 3 bases, J lost 4 bases, and 1 base stayed unmatched. This CDR3 is CASSWTSGSYEQYF. The CDR3 region has the DNA TGCGCCAGCAGCTGGACTAGCGGGAGTTACGAGCAGTACTTC. Drawing the rest from reference TRBV5-1 and TRBJ2-7, the complete variable domain is KAGVTQTPRYLIKTRGQQVTLSCSPISGHRSVSWYQQTPGQGLQFLFEYFSETQRNKGNFPGRFSGRQFSNSRSEMNVSTLELGDSALYLCASSWTSGSYEQYFGPGTRLTVT.

This clonotype came up a few times. V usage is TRBV20-1 and J usage is TRBJ2-5, with D perhaps TRBD1 or TRBD2 (5 bases each). The CDR3 runs 10 residues. Trimming removed 8 bases from V and 5 bases from J, with 9 bases in between. CDR1 is DFQATT, CDR2 SNEGSKA, per germline (reference sequence). The CDR3, as DNA: TGCAGTACAGAGGGGGAGACCCAGTACTTC. Its translation is CSTEGETQYF.

The J gene is TRBJ2-3, the V gene TRBV7-3, with D possibly TRBD1 on 5 matching bases. The length of the CDR3 is 15 residues. From germline, CDR1 is SGHTA and CDR2 FQGTGA. V was trimmed by 4 bases and J by 0 bases, leaving 11 bases between them. Written as DNA, the CDR3 is TGTGCCAGCAGCTCAGGGCGGCGAAGCACAGATACGCAGTATTTT. Its protein product is CASSSGRRSTDTQYF.

Many counts were recorded for this clonotype. The chain joins TRBV5-1 to TRBJ2-5; 8 bases line up with TRBD1. CDR3 length: 14 amino acids. The germline V gene has CDR1 SGHRS and CDR2 YFSETQ. Trimming removed 1 base from V and 4 bases from J; junction bases left unmatched: 3. The CDR3 protein is CASSLPTGVETQYF. The CDR3 region has the DNA TGCGCCAGCAGCTTGCCGACAGGGGTAGAGACCCAGTACTTC.

This clonotype was detected a few times. The chain joins TRBV3-1 to TRBJ2-2; no clear D. CDR3 size: 13 residues. V lost 4 bases to trimming and J lost 4 bases, with 7 bases between them. Germline values: CDR1 LGHDT, CDR2 YNNKEL (reference sequence). Here the CDR3 DNA reads TGTGCCAGCAGCCTCATGCCCACCGGGGAGCTGTTTTTT. This sequence encodes CASSLMPTGELFF.

In its sample, this clonotype was seen a few times. The chain links TRBV11-2 to TRBJ2-3; 10 positions match TRBD2. Trimming cost V 5 bases and J 0 bases; bases outside gene matches: 11. From germline, CDR1 is SGHAT and CDR2 FQNNGV. The CDR3 sequence is 18 residues long. The CDR3 DNA sequence: TGTGCCAGCAGCATCAGCGGGGGGGGCCTTACTAGCACAGATACGCAGTATTTT. Residues: CASSISGGGLTSTDTQYF.

At least ten counts were recorded for this clonotype. The V and J genes are TRBV20-1 and TRBJ2-1, with 10 bases fitting TRBD2. J gave up 0 bases and V 6 bases, and 11 bases lay outside the gene matches. The CDR3 loop spans 17 amino acids. Germline V gene sequence: CDR1 DFQATT, CDR2 SNEGSKA (reference sequence). Written as DNA, the CDR3 is TGCAGTGCCACAACTAGCGGGGTTGCAAGCTCCTACAATGAGCAGTTCTTC. Its translation: CSATTSGVASSYNEQFF.

V and J are TRBV5-1 and TRBJ2-7; TRBD1 or TRBD2 may be the D gene (5 bases each). Looked up from germline, CDR1 is SGHRS and CDR2 is YFSETQ. The CDR3 loop spans 14 amino acids. Trimming took 0 bases from V and 2 from J, leaving 9 bases between them. This CDR3 reads CASSLAGSTYEQYF. Written as DNA, the CDR3 is TGCGCCAGCAGCTTGGCAGGGAGTACCTACGAGCAGTACTTC.

This clonotype came up a few times. The chain recombines TRBV10-3 with TRBJ1-1, with 8 bases aligning to TRBD1. The CDR3 contains 14 residues. CDR1 and CDR2 (germline): ENHRY, SYGVKD. The V gene end was trimmed by 6 bases and the J gene end by 6 bases; junction bases not matched to a gene: 9. The CDR3 nucleotides read TGTGCCATCAGAAATCTGACAGGGGTATCTGAAGCTTTCTTT. This encodes CAIRNLTGVSEAFF.

This clonotype came up a few times. V usage is TRBV27 and J usage is TRBJ1-1; no firm D call. Trimming pared 6 bases from V and 8 bases from J, leaving 19 bases between. Germline V gene sequence: CDR1 MNHEY, CDR2 SMNVEV (reference sequence). The CDR3 is made up of 14 amino acids. CDR3 sequence: CASSPRESGFEAFF. CDR3 bases: TGTGCCAGCAGCCCCCGGGAGTCCGGATTCGAAGCTTTCTTT.